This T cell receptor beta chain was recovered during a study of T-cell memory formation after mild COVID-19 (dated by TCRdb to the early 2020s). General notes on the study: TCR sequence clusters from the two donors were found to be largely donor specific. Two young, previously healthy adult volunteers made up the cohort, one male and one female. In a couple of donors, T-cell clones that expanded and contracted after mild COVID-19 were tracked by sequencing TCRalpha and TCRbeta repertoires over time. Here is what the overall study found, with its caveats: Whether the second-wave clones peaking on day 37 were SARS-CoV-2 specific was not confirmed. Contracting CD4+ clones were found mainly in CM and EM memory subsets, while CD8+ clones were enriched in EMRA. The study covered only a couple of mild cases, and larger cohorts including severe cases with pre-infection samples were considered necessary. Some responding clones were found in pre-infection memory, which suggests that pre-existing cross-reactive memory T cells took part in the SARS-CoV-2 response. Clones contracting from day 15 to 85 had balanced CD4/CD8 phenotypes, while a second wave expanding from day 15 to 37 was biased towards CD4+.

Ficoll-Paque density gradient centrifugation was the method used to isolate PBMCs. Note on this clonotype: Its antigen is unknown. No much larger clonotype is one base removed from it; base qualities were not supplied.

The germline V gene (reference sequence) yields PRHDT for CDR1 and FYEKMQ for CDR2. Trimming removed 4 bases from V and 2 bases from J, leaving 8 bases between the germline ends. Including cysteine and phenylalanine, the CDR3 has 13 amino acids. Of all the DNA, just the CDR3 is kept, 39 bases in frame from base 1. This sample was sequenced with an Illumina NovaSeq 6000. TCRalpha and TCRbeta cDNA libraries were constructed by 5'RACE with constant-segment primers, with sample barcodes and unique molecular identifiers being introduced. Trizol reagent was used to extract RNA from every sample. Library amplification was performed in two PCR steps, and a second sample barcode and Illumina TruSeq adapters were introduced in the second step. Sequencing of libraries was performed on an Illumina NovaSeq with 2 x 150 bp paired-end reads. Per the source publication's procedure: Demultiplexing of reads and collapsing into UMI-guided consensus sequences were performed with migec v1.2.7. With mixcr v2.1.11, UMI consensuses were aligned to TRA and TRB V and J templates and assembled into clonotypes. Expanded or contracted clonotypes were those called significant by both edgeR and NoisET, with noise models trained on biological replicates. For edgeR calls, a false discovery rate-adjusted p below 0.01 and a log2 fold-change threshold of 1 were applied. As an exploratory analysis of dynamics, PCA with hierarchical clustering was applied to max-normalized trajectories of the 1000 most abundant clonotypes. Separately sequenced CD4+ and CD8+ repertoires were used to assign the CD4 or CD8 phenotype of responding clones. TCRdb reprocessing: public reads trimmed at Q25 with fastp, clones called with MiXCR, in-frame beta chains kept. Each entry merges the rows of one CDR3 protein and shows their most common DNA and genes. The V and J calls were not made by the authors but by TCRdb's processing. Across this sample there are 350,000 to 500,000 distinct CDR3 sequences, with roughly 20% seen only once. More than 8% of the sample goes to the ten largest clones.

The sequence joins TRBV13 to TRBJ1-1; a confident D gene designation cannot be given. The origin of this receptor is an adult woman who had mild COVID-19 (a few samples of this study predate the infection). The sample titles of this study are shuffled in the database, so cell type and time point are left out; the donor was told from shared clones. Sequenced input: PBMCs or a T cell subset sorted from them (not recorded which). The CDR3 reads CASSWGSNTEAFF. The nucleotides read TGTGCCAGCAGCTGGGGTAGTAACACTGAAGCTTTCTTT.